Listed below are T cell receptor beta chains from one sample, sequenced in a study of human T cells and chemical hapten exposure. TCRdb passed the RACE reads through MiXCR, listing each CDR3 protein once. The data contain around 150,000 distinct CDR3 sequences, around a quarter of them singletons. Sample: whole blood, taken in connection with sensitization to the hapten diphenylcyclopropenone (DPC). Source of these receptors: a woman aged 18-29 years with alopecia areata. Some clones in this sample may be carry-over from other donors' samples. Each CDR3 is given with its conserved first and last residue. A D gene is named only where the DNA matches it firmly. Clone size is given for some rows only: seen once, a few or many times, or a class if the clone is expanded.

J gene: TRBJ2-1
V gene: TRBV14
D gene: TRBD2
CDR3 length: 15
clone size: .
CDR3 DNA: TGTGCCAGCAGCGAGATGTGGGGAGGGTACAATGAGCAGTTCTTC
CDR3 protein: CASSEMWGGYNEQFF

J gene: TRBJ1-1
V gene: TRBV20-1
D gene: .
CDR3 length: 11
clone size: .
CDR3 DNA: TGCAGTGGGTGGAGGGACACTGAAGCTTTCTTT
CDR3 protein: CSGWRDTEAFF

J gene: TRBJ2-2
V gene: TRBV25-1
D gene: .
CDR3 length: 12
clone size: few
CDR3 DNA: TGTGCCAGCAGTGAATACACCGGGGAGCTGTTTTTT
CDR3 protein: CASSEYTGELFF

J gene: TRBJ2-7
V gene: TRBV7-9
D gene: TRBD1
CDR3 length: 15
clone size: many
CDR3 DNA: TGTGCCAGCAGCCTGGTGGACAGGGGGCAAAACGAGCAGTACTTC
CDR3 protein: CASSLVDRGQNEQYF

J gene: TRBJ2-7
V gene: TRBV20-1
D gene: TRBD1
CDR3 length: 13
clone size: .
CDR3 DNA: TGCAGTGCTAGACGACAGGGCACCTACGAGCAGTACTTC
CDR3 protein: CSARRQGTYEQYF

J gene: TRBJ1-1
V gene: TRBV29-1
D gene: .
CDR3 length: 14
clone size: few
CDR3 DNA: TGCAGCTCCCAAGGAGGGGGGATGAACACTGAAGCTTTCTTT
CDR3 protein: CSSQGGGMNTEAFF

J gene: TRBJ2-5
V gene: TRBV15
D gene: .
CDR3 length: 14
clone size: .
CDR3 DNA: TGTGCCACCAGCAGACTAGCGCAGGGGGAGACCCAGTACTTC
CDR3 protein: CATSRLAQGETQYF

J gene: TRBJ2-3
V gene: TRBV5-1
D gene: .
CDR3 length: 14
clone size: few
CDR3 DNA: TGCGCCAGCATAGGCTCGTCTAGCACAGATACGCAGTATTTT
CDR3 protein: CASIGSSSTDTQYF

J gene: TRBJ2-5
V gene: TRBV7-9
D gene: .
CDR3 length: 13
clone size: .
CDR3 DNA: TGTGCCAGCAGCTTTGCATCCGGAGAGACCCAGTACTTC
CDR3 protein: CASSFASGETQYF

J gene: TRBJ2-2
V gene: TRBV2
D gene: .
CDR3 length: 15
clone size: few
CDR3 DNA: TGTGCCAGCAGTGAAAATAGAGCTTACACCGGGGAGCTGTTTTTT
CDR3 protein: CASSENRAYTGELFF

J gene: TRBJ2-7
V gene: TRBV29-1
D gene: .
CDR3 length: 14
clone size: few
CDR3 DNA: TGCAGCGTTGAAACTTGGGAGAGATCCTACGAGCAGTACTTC
CDR3 protein: CSVETWERSYEQYF

J gene: TRBJ1-6
V gene: TRBV20-1
D gene: .
CDR3 length: 16
clone size: .
CDR3 DNA: TGCAGTGCTAGAGATAGATGGGGGACCGATAATTCATCCCTCCACTTT
CDR3 protein: CSARDRWGTDNSSLHF

J gene: TRBJ1-1
V gene: TRBV29-1
D gene: .
CDR3 length: 13
clone size: .
CDR3 DNA: TGCAGCGTCGGCAGGGGCGTAAACACTGAAGCTTTCTTT
CDR3 protein: CSVGRGVNTEAFF

J gene: TRBJ2-7
V gene: TRBV9
D gene: .
CDR3 length: 14
clone size: .
CDR3 DNA: TGTGCCAGCAGCGCGGACAGTCCCCCGTACGAGCAGTACTTC
CDR3 protein: CASSADSPPYEQYF

J gene: TRBJ1-6
V gene: TRBV20-1
D gene: .
CDR3 length: 15
clone size: .
CDR3 DNA: TGCAGTGCTCGGGGGGCAGCCGAGAGGAATTCACCCCTCCACTTT
CDR3 protein: CSARGAAERNSPLHF